This T cell receptor beta chain was retrieved from a study of blood T cells in healthy people across ages. PBMCs, at least 6 million per sample, were isolated. Next came a second PCR, run for about 7 to 12 cycles, which used a sample-barcoded 5' primer along with a J-beta primer mix. TCRdb recomputed calls from the 5' RACE reads with MiXCR, one row per CDR3 protein. The table shows roughly 1.6 million distinct CDR3 sequences, with about 35% occurring only once. A word on this clonotype: Its target is unknown.

Regarding the study as a whole: In long-lived donors, naive CD4+ cell counts and diversity exceeded those of aged donors.

This CDR3 region has 13 residues. In germline, CDR1 is LNHNV, CDR2 YYDKDF (reference sequence). V was clipped by 6 bases and J by 7 bases, with 15 bases between them. The chain employs TRBV15 and TRBJ1-2; a possible D gene is TRBD1 (6 bases). The sequencing input was blood. This receptor was identified in a woman aged 25 to 39 in good health. Here the CDR3 DNA reads TGTGCCACCAGTCTAGGGGGGTCCGGTGGCTACACCTTC. It translates to CATSLGGSGGYTF.